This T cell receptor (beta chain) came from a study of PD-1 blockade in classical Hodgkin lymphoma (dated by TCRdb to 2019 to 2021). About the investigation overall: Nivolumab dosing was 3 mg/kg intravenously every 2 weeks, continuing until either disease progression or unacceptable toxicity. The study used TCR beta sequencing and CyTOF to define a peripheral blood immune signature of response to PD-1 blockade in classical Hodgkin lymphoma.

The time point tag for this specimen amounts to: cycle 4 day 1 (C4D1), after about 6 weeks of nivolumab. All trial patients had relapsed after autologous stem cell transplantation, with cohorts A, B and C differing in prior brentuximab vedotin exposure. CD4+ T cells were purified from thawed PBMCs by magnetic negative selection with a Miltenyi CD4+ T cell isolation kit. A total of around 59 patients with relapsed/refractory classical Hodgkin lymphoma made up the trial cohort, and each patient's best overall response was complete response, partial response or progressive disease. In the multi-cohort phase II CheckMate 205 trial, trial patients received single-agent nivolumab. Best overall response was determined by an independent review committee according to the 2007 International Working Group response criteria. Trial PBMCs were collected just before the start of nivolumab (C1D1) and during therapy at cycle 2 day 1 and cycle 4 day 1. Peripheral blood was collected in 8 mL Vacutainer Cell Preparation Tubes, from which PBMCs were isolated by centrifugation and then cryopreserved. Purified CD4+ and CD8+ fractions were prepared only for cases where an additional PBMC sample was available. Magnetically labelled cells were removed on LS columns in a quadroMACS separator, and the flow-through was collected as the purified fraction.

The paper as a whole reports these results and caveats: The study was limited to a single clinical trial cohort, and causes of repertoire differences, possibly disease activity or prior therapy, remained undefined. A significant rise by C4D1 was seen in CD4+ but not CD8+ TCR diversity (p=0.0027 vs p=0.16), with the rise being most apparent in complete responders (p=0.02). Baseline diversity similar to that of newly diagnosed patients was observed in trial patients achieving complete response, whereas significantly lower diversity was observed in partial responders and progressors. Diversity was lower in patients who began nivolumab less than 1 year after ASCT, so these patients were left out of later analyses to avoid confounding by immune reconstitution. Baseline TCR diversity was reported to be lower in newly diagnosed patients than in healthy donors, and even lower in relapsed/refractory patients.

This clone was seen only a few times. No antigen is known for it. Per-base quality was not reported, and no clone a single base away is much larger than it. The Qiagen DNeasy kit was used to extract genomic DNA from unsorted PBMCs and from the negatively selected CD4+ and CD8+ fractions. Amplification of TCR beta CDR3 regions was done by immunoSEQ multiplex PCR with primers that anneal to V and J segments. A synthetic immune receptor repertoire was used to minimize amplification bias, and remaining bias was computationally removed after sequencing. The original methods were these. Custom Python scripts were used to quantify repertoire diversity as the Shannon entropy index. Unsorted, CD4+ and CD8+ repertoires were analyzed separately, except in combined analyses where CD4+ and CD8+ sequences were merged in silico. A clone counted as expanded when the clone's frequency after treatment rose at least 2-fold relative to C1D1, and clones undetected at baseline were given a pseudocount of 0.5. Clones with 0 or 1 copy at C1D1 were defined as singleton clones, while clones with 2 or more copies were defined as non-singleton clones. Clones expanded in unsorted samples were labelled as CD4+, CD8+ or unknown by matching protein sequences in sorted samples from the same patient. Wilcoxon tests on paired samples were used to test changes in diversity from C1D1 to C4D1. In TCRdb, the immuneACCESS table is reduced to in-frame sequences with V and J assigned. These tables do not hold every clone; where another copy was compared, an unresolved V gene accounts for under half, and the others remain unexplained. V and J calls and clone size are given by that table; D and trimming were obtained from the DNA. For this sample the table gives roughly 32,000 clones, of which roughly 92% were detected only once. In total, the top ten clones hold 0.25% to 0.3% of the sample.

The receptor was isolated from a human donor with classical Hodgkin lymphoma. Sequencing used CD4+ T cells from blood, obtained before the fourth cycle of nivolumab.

The nucleotide sequence reads as follows: TGTGCCAGCAGACCCTCCCGGGATCTCACTGAAGCTTTCTTT. Its translation reads: CASRPSRDLTEAFF. Recombination connected TRBV2 to TRBJ1-1; the D gene assignment is ambiguous. Spanning cysteine to phenylalanine, the CDR3 consists of 14 amino acids. Only CDR3 DNA is held: 42 bases, read in frame from base 1. V is clipped by 6 bases and J by 4 bases, and the sequence between their germline boundaries is 15 bases long. Sequences SNHLY (CDR1) and FYNNEI (CDR2) are obtained from the germline V gene.